The clone carrying this TCR beta chain has more than one count but fewer than ten. The target antigen is unknown. All patients were mismatch repair deficient, assessed by either PCR or immunohistochemistry. The TCR-sequenced patients were a few responders to pembrolizumab. The entry originates in a study of PD-1 blockade in mismatch repair-deficient tumors. Overall study context: Patients had approximately 13 mismatch repair-deficient cancer types, all previously treated and progressing. Study-wide results and limits: Rapid post-treatment expansion, then contraction, generally preceding radiologic response, marked tumor-resident clones.

Data came from immunoSEQ multiplex PCR; TCRdb stores just in-frame clones and leaves some out. The sample lists fewer than 45,000 clones, 80% to 90% seen once, with approximately 3.9% in the top ten. The CDR3 loop spans 13 amino acids. CDR1 and CDR2 from the germline V gene are SGHVS and FNYEAQ. Trimming pared 2 bases from V and 8 bases from J, leaving 12 bases between. The source material was peripheral blood, sampled about 76 weeks after starting pembrolizumab. This clonotype originated in an adult with mismatch repair-deficient cancer. This sequence joins TRBV7-6 and TRBJ1-2; weak D call: TRBD1 (6 bases). The CDR3 DNA follows: TGTGCCAGCAGCTTACCGGGGGCACTGGGCTACACCTTC. Translation: CASSLPGALGYTF.